The 23 T cell receptor beta chains presented below share a single source sample, sequenced in a study of beta chain features in type 1 diabetes (dated by TCRdb to the late 2010s). General conclusions and limits of the study: Type 1 diabetes patients showed a moderate but significant shortening of TCRB CDR3 length in all four CD4+ subsets.

Their antigens are not known. Library method: the immunoSEQ multiplex PCR assay. All of the isolated RNA was reverse transcribed with the High Capacity cDNA Reverse Transcription Kit, so expressed TCRB transcripts were sequenced. TCRdb took this table from immuneACCESS and kept in-frame rearrangements with V and J called. Such tables lack part of the clones; where checked against another copy, unresolved V genes explain under half of the gap, and the rest is unexplained. The sample table shows approximately 170,000 clones, and about 7.9% are seen once. In total, the top ten clones hold approximately 0.5% of the sample. Sequences were obtained from central memory CD4+ T cells from blood. Source of these receptors: a man between 18 and 35 years old with type 1 diabetes.

This clone was counted only a few times. V usage is TRBV10-2 and J usage is TRBJ1-5; 7 positions agree with TRBD1. CDR1 and CDR2 (germline): WSHSY, SAAADI. Trimming removed 8 bases from V and 4 bases from J; junction bases left unmatched: 5. This CDR3 spans 13 amino acids. CDR3 sequence (DNA): TGCGCCAGCTCCCGGACAGGTAATCAGCCCCAGCATTTT. Encoded protein: CASSRTGNQPQHF.

This clone was counted between two and nine times. The rearrangement links TRBV19 to TRBJ1-5, with D perhaps TRBD1 (5 bases). CDR3 length: 14 amino acids. Per the germline V gene, CDR1 is LNHDA and CDR2 is SQIVND (reference sequence). Trimming took off 6 bases at V and 4 bases at J, with 13 bases between the two ends. CDR3 amino acids: CASSIQVSNQPQHF. The CDR3 nucleotides are TGTGCCAGTAGCATACAGGTATCGAATCAGCCCCAGCATTTT.

V and J are TRBV7-2 and TRBJ2-7; 8 nucleotides line up with TRBD2. V gave up 5 bases and J gave up 4 bases; unmatched junction bases: 7. Germline loops: CDR1 SGHTA, CDR2 FQGNSA. The CDR3 runs 14 residues. The CDR3, as DNA: TGTGCCAGCAGCCCAAGCGGGGGACTATACGAGCAGTACTTC. This gives the protein CASSPSGGLYEQYF. Using reference TRBV7-2 and TRBJ2-7 for the parts outside the CDR3, the full variable domain is GAGVSQSPSNKVTEKGKDVELRCDPISGHTALYWYRQSLGQGLEFLIYFQGNSAPDKSGLPSDRFSAERTGGSVSTLTIQRTQQEDSAVYLCASSPSGGLYEQYFGPGTRLTVT.

There are many counts of this clone. The chain combines TRBV29-1 with TRBJ2-3; 10 positions agree with TRBD1. Trimming removed 5 bases from V and 3 bases from J; junction bases left unmatched: 5. The CDR3 is 14 amino acids. Germline CDR1 SQVTM, CDR2 ANQGSEA. This CDR3 is CSVTGQGRTDTQYF. CDR3 in DNA: TGCAGCGTTACGGGACAGGGGCGGACAGATACGCAGTATTTT.

There are a few counts of this clone. The chain recombines TRBV28 with TRBJ1-2; D not resolved. The germline V gene encodes CDR1 MDHEN and CDR2 SYDVKM. This CDR3 spans 13 amino acids. V shed 4 bases and J shed 7 bases, with 13 bases lying between them. CDR3 in amino acids: CASSSSRVPGYTF. CDR3 in DNA: TGTGCCAGCAGTTCCTCTCGGGTCCCTGGCTACACCTTC.

This clone was recorded a few times. This rearrangement joins TRBV5-6 to TRBJ1-2, with TRBD1 identical over 9 bases. Germline V gene sequence: CDR1 SGHDT, CDR2 YYEEEE. V was pared by 0 bases and J by 8 bases, with 8 bases of the junction left unmatched. The CDR3 extends over 15 amino acids. The chain's CDR3 is CASSLGGQGTGGYTF. CDR3 sequence (DNA): TGTGCCAGCAGCTTGGGGGGACAGGGTACAGGGGGCTACACCTTC.

The rearrangement uses TRBV2 and TRBJ2-2, with D possibly TRBD2 on 6 matching bases. V was trimmed by 7 bases and J by 0 bases, leaving 9 bases between them. CDR3 size: 14 residues. Germline V CDR1 and CDR2: SNHLY, FYNNEI. In DNA, the CDR3 is TGTGCCAGCAAAGCGGGCTCGAACACCGGGGAGCTGTTTTTT. It specifies CASKAGSNTGELFF. The full variable domain, rest sourced from reference TRBV2 and TRBJ2-2, is EPEVTQTPSHQVTQMGQEVILRCVPISNHLYFYWYRQILGQKVEFLVSFYNNEISEKSEIFDDQFSVERPDGSNFTLKIRSTKLEDSAMYFCASKAGSNTGELFFGEGSRLTVL.

The CDR3 nucleotides read TGTGCCAGCAGCTTACAGGGGGGCAACGAGCAGTACTTC. Translation: CASSLQGGNEQYF. V and J are TRBV5-4 and TRBJ2-7, with 8 bases identical to TRBD1. This CDR3 comprises 13 residues. Trimming cost V 2 bases and J 5 bases; bases outside gene matches: 3. In germline, CDR1 is SGHNT, CDR2 YYREEE (reference sequence).

This clone was counted only a few times. The chain links TRBV5-4 to TRBJ2-7, with TRBD1 identical over 8 bases. The CDR3 contains 13 residues. CDR1 SGHNT and CDR2 YYREEE come from the germline V gene (reference sequence). With 5 bases clipped from V and 3 bases from J, the junction kept 4 bases outside the gene matches. The CDR3 spells CASRDTGGYEQYF. DNA for the CDR3: TGTGCCAGCAGGGATACAGGGGGCTACGAGCAGTACTTC.

The table lists this clone with a few counts. The rearrangement links TRBV7-9 to TRBJ1-2; 8 positions match TRBD1. The CDR3 consists of 15 residues. Per the germline V gene, CDR1 is SEHNR and CDR2 is FQNEAQ (reference sequence). The V and J ends lost 2 bases and 8 bases, in that order; junction bases with no gene match: 10. The CDR3 here is CASSLTRQGQEGYTF. The CDR3 DNA reads TGTGCCAGCAGCTTAACCCGACAGGGGCAGGAAGGCTACACCTTC.

V usage is TRBV11-2 and J usage is TRBJ2-4; weak D call: TRBD2 (6 bases). The germline CDR1 and CDR2 sequences are SGHAT and FQNNGV. This CDR3 region has 14 residues. Trimming removed 5 bases from V and 7 bases from J, with 15 bases in between. CDR3 loop: CASSQGTRGNIQYF. DNA of the CDR3: TGTGCCAGCAGCCAAGGGACCCGGGGGAACATTCAGTACTTC. The full variable domain, with the rest looked up from reference TRBV11-2 and TRBJ2-4, is EAGVAQSPRYKIIEKRQSVAFWCNPISGHATLYWYQQILGQGPKLLIQFQNNGVVDDSQLPKDRFSAERLKGVDSTLKIQPAKLEDSAVYLCASSQGTRGNIQYFGAGTRLSVL.

This clone was observed a handful of times. This chain uses TRBV28 with TRBJ1-2, with 9 bases identical to TRBD1. Germline V gives CDR1 MDHEN, CDR2 SYDVKM. This CDR3 is built from 15 residues. The trim removed 5 bases at V and 4 bases at J, leaving 8 bases unmatched. CDR3 amino acids: CASSQPGTGTYGYTF. The CDR3 nucleotides are TGTGCCAGCAGTCAGCCCGGGACAGGGACCTATGGCTACACCTTC.

At least ten counts were recorded for this clone. The chain has TRBV18 and TRBJ2-7; 9 nucleotides match TRBD2. Trimming at V came to 3 bases and at J to 6 bases, leaving 15 bases not matched to a gene. Germline V CDR1 and CDR2: KGHSH, LQKENI. There are 17 residues in the CDR3. In DNA, the CDR3 is TGTGCCAGCTCACCGATGGGGTTGGGTAGCGGGAGTCGCGAGCAGTACTTC. Protein product: CASSPMGLGSGSREQYF.

This clone has only a few counts. The CDR3 region has the DNA TGTGCCAGCAGCTTTCAGGAGGCGGGGTTGGGCTACACCTTC. It translates to CASSFQEAGLGYTF. The J gene is TRBJ1-2, the V gene TRBV7-2; D gene uncertain. Per germline, CDR1 SGHTA and CDR2 FQGNSA. V was shortened by 3 bases and J by 8 bases, with 16 bases between the two germline ends. This CDR3 has 14 amino acids.

This clone has only a few counts. The chain uses TRBV5-6 and TRBJ1-6; no clear D. Trimming removed 7 bases from V and 10 bases from J, with 18 bases in between. Germline CDR1 SGHDT, CDR2 YYEEEE. The CDR3 totals 14 residues. The CDR3 region is CASSRGGSQSPLHF. CDR3 coding DNA: TGTGCCAGCTCACGGGGTGGCTCTCAGTCACCCCTCCACTTT. The complete variable domain, with remaining parts taken from reference TRBV5-6 and TRBJ1-6, reads DAGVTQSPTHLIKTRGQQVTLRCSPKSGHDTVSWYQQALGQGPQFIFQYYEEEERQRGNFPDRFSGHQFPNYSSELNVNALLLGDSALYLCASSRGGSQSPLHFGNGTRLTVT.

Turning to this clone: The same CDR3 also results from other DNA sequences found in this sample. V gene TRBV5-1 combines with J gene TRBJ1-6; 8 bases align to TRBD1. Germline-derived CDR1 and CDR2 are SGHRS and YFSETQ. V lost 2 bases and J lost 8; bases outside the gene matches: 3. CDR3 length equals 14 residues. The CDR3 loop is CASSLGQGDSPLHF. The CDR3 DNA follows: TGCGCCAGCAGCTTAGGACAGGGTGATTCACCCCTCCACTTT.

The chain recombines TRBV19 with TRBJ2-7; a weak D match, TRBD1 (5 bases). Trimming cost V 8 bases and J 3 bases, with 14 bases left between them. Germline V gives CDR1 LNHDA, CDR2 SQIVND (reference sequence). There are 13 residues in the CDR3. The DNA for the CDR3 is TGTGCCAGTCAGGGCGCTGGGGACTACGAGCAGTACTTC. This gives the protein CASQGAGDYEQYF.

In this sample, this clone turned up many times. The CDR3 sequence is CSVESNKNIQYF. The CDR3 nucleotides read TGCAGCGTTGAATCCAACAAAAACATTCAGTACTTC. The chain uses TRBV29-1 and TRBJ2-4; D call uncertain. The CDR3 has 12 residues. Trimming stripped 2 bases from V and 3 bases from J, with 5 bases between. CDR1 and CDR2 from the germline V gene are SQVTM and ANQGSEA.

This clone was found many times. The rearrangement joins TRBV7-2 to TRBJ1-6, with a weak D call TRBD1 (6 bases). CDR3 size: 16 residues. V was shortened by 5 bases and J by 9 bases, with 20 bases between the two germline ends. Per germline, CDR1 SGHTA and CDR2 FQGNSA. The CDR3 region is CASSPGLGRGASPLHF. The CDR3 bases are TGTGCCAGCAGCCCAGGGTTGGGCAGGGGAGCTTCACCCCTCCACTTT.

The chain combines TRBV5-6 with TRBJ1-1; tentatively, D is TRBD1 (6 bases). V lost 1 base and J 10 bases, leaving 17 bases between the germline ends. CDR3 length equals 14 residues. Germline CDR1 SGHDT, CDR2 YYEEEE. The chain's CDR3 is CASSLLQGSYRAFF. The DNA for the CDR3 is TGTGCCAGCAGCTTGTTACAGGGTTCGTATCGAGCTTTCTTT.

This clone turned up a few times. The chain employs TRBV30 and TRBJ1-5; D uncertain. Germline lookup yields CDR1 GTSNPN and CDR2 SVGIG (reference sequence). The CDR3 contains 18 residues. Trimming took 2 bases from V and 3 from J, leaving 23 bases between them. CDR3 amino acids: CAWSTTRNTLGNNQPQHF. In nucleotides, the CDR3 is TGTGCCTGGAGTACCACTCGAAACACCCTCGGGAACAATCAGCCCCAGCATTTT.

The chain employs TRBV9 and TRBJ2-5, with TRBD2 identical over 13 bases. The CDR3 loop spans 18 amino acids. Per the germline V gene, CDR1 is SGDLS and CDR2 is YYNGEE. Trimming removed 3 bases from V and 0 bases from J; junction bases left unmatched: 8. The CDR3 spells CASSARLAGGSNQETQYF. The CDR3 region has the DNA TGTGCCAGCAGCGCCCGACTAGCGGGGGGCTCTAACCAAGAGACCCAGTACTTC.

This clone was seen a few times. The chain has TRBV29-1 and TRBJ2-5; 9 bases map to TRBD2. From germline, CDR1 is SQVTM and CDR2 ANQGSEA. This CDR3 has 20 residues. V dropped 3 bases and J dropped 0; count of bases not matched to a gene: 20. CDR3 in DNA: TGCAGCGTTGACGCCCCTTCGGGCAGTAGCGGGGGATCGTACCAAGAGACCCAGTACTTC. Translating it yields CSVDAPSGSSGGSYQETQYF.